Listed below are T cell receptor beta chains from one sample, sequenced in a study of T cell responses to AZD1222 COVID-19 vaccine. Using immunoSEQ multiplex PCR, the repertoire was profiled, and TCRdb retains in-frame clones only, with some absent. The sample records 210,000 or so clones, about 94% being singletons. This sample comprised peripheral blood, obtained 28 days after the second dose of the MenACWY control vaccine. These receptor sequences come from an adult who received the MenACWY meningococcal vaccine as a control. Both conserved end residues are part of each CDR3. D genes are given only for firm matches. Expanded clones get a size class; other rows say once, few or many, or leave the size out.

j_call: TRBJ1-3
clone_size: once
v_call: TRBV28
d_call: TRBD1
cdr3_nt: TGTGCCAGCAGTCCCGACCCGCCCTTGGACAGGGGGCGCGCTGGAAACACCATATATTTT
cdr3_aa: CASSPDPPLDRGRAGNTIYF

j_call: TRBJ1-5
clone_size: once
v_call: TRBV6-5
d_call: -
cdr3_nt: TGTGCCAGCAGTCCCGACAGCTACAATCAGCCCCAGCATTTT
cdr3_aa: CASSPDSYNQPQHF

j_call: TRBJ2-7
clone_size: -
v_call: TRBV28
d_call: -
cdr3_nt: TGTGCCAGCAGTTTACAGTACGAGCAGTACTTC
cdr3_aa: CASSLQYEQYF

j_call: TRBJ2-7
clone_size: once
v_call: TRBV12-3/TRBV12-4
d_call: -
cdr3_nt: TGTGCCAGCAGTTTCGCAGGGCCCTACGAGCAGTACTTC
cdr3_aa: CASSFAGPYEQYF

j_call: TRBJ1-1
clone_size: -
v_call: TRBV19
d_call: -
cdr3_nt: TGTGCCACCCACTACAGGGCACACACTGAAGCTTTCTTT
cdr3_aa: CATHYRAHTEAFF

j_call: TRBJ1-5
clone_size: -
v_call: TRBV27
d_call: -
cdr3_nt: TGTGCCAGCAGTTTAGGAGGGGGCAATCAGCCCCAGCATTTT
cdr3_aa: CASSLGGGNQPQHF

j_call: TRBJ1-5
clone_size: -
v_call: TRBV7-2
d_call: -
cdr3_nt: TGTGCCAGCAGCTTACTTAACGGTCAGCCCCAGCATTTT
cdr3_aa: CASSLLNGQPQHF

j_call: TRBJ1-2
clone_size: -
v_call: TRBV29-1
d_call: TRBD1
cdr3_nt: TGCAGCGTTGAACTGGGACAGGGCTATGGCTACACCTTC
cdr3_aa: CSVELGQGYGYTF

j_call: TRBJ2-7
clone_size: -
v_call: TRBV7-2
d_call: -
cdr3_nt: TGTGCCAGCAGCTTATCCGGCGACGAGCAGTACTTC
cdr3_aa: CASSLSGDEQYF

j_call: TRBJ1-5
clone_size: -
v_call: TRBV19
d_call: -
cdr3_nt: TGTGCCAGTAGAGAGGCCTCATGGGCAAATCAGCCCCAGCATTTT
cdr3_aa: CASREASWANQPQHF

j_call: TRBJ2-7
clone_size: -
v_call: TRBV2
d_call: -
cdr3_nt: TGTGCCAGCAGTGTTCCCCGGCTGGGGCATCGGCAGATGGCTCCCTACGAGCAGTACTTC
cdr3_aa: CASSVPRLGHRQMAPYEQYF

j_call: TRBJ1-2
clone_size: -
v_call: TRBV27
d_call: -
cdr3_nt: TGTGCCAGCAGTTTAGTCGGAGAACACTATGGCTACACCTTC
cdr3_aa: CASSLVGEHYGYTF

j_call: TRBJ2-5
clone_size: -
v_call: TRBV9
d_call: TRBD1
cdr3_nt: TGTGCCAGCACCGAAAGGGGACAGGAAAAAGAGACCCAGTACTTC
cdr3_aa: CASTERGQEKETQYF

j_call: TRBJ1-3
clone_size: -
v_call: TRBV4-3
d_call: -
cdr3_nt: TGCGCCAGCAGCCACACTCGGGTTTTTGGAAACACCATATATTTT
cdr3_aa: CASSHTRVFGNTIYF

j_call: TRBJ2-7
clone_size: -
v_call: TRBV28
d_call: TRBD1
cdr3_nt: TGTGCCAGCAGGGGCCGGGACAGACTATACGAGCAGTACTTC
cdr3_aa: CASRGRDRLYEQYF

j_call: TRBJ2-7
clone_size: -
v_call: TRBV4-2
d_call: TRBD2
cdr3_nt: TGTGCCAGCAGCCAAGAGACTAGCGGGCAAACCTACGAGCAGTACTTC
cdr3_aa: CASSQETSGQTYEQYF

j_call: TRBJ2-3
clone_size: -
v_call: TRBV6-1
d_call: -
cdr3_nt: TGTGCCAGCAGTGAAGGTCTGAGCACAGATACGCAGTATTTT
cdr3_aa: CASSEGLSTDTQYF

j_call: TRBJ2-5
clone_size: -
v_call: TRBV7-6
d_call: TRBD2
cdr3_nt: TGTGCCAGCAGTCTAACAGGGGCTAGCGGGATAGGAGAGACCCAGTACTTC
cdr3_aa: CASSLTGASGIGETQYF

j_call: TRBJ2-3
clone_size: -
v_call: TRBV28
d_call: TRBD2
cdr3_nt: TGTGCCAGCCCCCGGGTAGCGGGAGAGATAGATACGCAGTATTTT
cdr3_aa: CASPRVAGEIDTQYF

j_call: TRBJ1-6
clone_size: -
v_call: TRBV2
d_call: -
cdr3_nt: TGTGCCAGCAGTGATTGGAGCTCCTATAATTCACCCCTCCACTTT
cdr3_aa: CASSDWSSYNSPLHF

j_call: TRBJ2-1
clone_size: -
v_call: TRBV15
d_call: -
cdr3_nt: TGTGCCACCAGCATAGGGCTCTACAATGAGCAGTTCTTC
cdr3_aa: CATSIGLYNEQFF

j_call: TRBJ2-1
clone_size: -
v_call: TRBV7-9
d_call: TRBD1
cdr3_nt: TGTGCCAGCAGCTGGCGACAGGGCGATGAGCAGTTCTTC
cdr3_aa: CASSWRQGDEQFF

j_call: TRBJ1-6
clone_size: -
v_call: TRBV7-9
d_call: -
cdr3_nt: TGTGCCAGCAGCTCCTACAGGGCTTCACCCCTCCACTTT
cdr3_aa: CASSSYRASPLHF

j_call: TRBJ1-1
clone_size: -
v_call: TRBV9
d_call: -
cdr3_nt: TGTGCCAGCAGCCCGGGCAGGAGAGGGACTGAAGCTTTCTTT
cdr3_aa: CASSPGRRGTEAFF

j_call: TRBJ1-5
clone_size: -
v_call: TRBV21-1
d_call: -
cdr3_nt: TGTGCCAGCAGCGAAAATACGAAGGGGGACAGGAGGAGTAGCAATCAGCCCCAGCATTTT
cdr3_aa: CASSENTKGDRRSSNQPQHF

j_call: TRBJ1-3
clone_size: -
v_call: TRBV7-9
d_call: -
cdr3_nt: TGTGCCAGCAGCTTAGCCCGGCAAATTACTTCCTCTGGAAACACCATATATTTT
cdr3_aa: CASSLARQITSSGNTIYF

j_call: TRBJ2-7
clone_size: -
v_call: TRBV7-9
d_call: -
cdr3_nt: TGTGCCAGCAGCTCAGGGACTTCGACCTACGAGCAGTACTTC
cdr3_aa: CASSSGTSTYEQYF

j_call: TRBJ1-2
clone_size: -
v_call: TRBV30
d_call: -
cdr3_nt: TGTGCCTGGAGTGATTCTAGCTCGTTGACCTTC
cdr3_aa: CAWSDSSSLTF